The 32 T cell receptor beta chains reported below all come from one sample, sequenced in a study of blood T cell repertoires in COVID-19. Generated by immunoSEQ multiplex PCR, the TCRdb table keeps only in-frame clones and is missing some. The repertoire has 45,000 to 70,000 clones, 75% to 90% of them found once; the top ten carry roughly 21%. Material: peripheral blood. These receptors were taken from a woman older than 75 with COVID-19, enrolled during active disease.

The chain combines TRBV4-1 with TRBJ2-5, with 13 bases aligning to TRBD2. Germline lookup yields CDR1 MGHRA and CDR2 YSYEKL. The junction had 4 bases not matched to a gene; V was cut back by 4 bases and J by 5 bases. The length of the CDR3 is 15 residues. DNA for the CDR3: TGCGCCAGCAGCCCAGGGACTAGCGGGGTGGAGACCCAGTACTTC. The encoded protein is CASSPGTSGVETQYF.

This clone was picked up one time. The chain joins TRBV3-1 (or the pseudogene TRBV3-2) to TRBJ2-5, with TRBD2 matching over 8 bases. Trimming took 2 bases from V and 2 from J; bases not matched to a gene: 10. This CDR3 has 17 amino acids. CDR1 is LGHDT, CDR2 YNNKEL, per germline (reference sequence). The CDR3 protein is CASSQLLGSGKQETQYF. Here the CDR3 DNA reads TGTGCCAGCAGCCAACTCCTGGGTAGCGGGAAGCAAGAGACCCAGTACTTC.

The gene calls are TRBV6-5 and TRBJ1-5; D may be TRBD1 (5 bases). CDR1 MNHEY and CDR2 SVGAGI come from the germline V gene. The CDR3 is 13 amino acids. V lost 7 bases and J 7 bases, leaving 14 bases between the germline ends. Written as DNA, the CDR3 is TGTGCCAGCACGCCCGGGGGGATACAGCCCCAGCATTTT. This translates into CASTPGGIQPQHF.

The CDR3 reads CASSLATGGAIGANVLTF. CDR3 nucleotide sequence: TGCGCCAGCAGCTTGGCGACAGGGGGCGCCATTGGGGCCAACGTCCTGACTTTC. This chain links TRBV5-1 with TRBJ2-6, with 10 positions matching TRBD1. The CDR3 runs to 18 residues. Per germline, CDR1 SGHRS and CDR2 YFSETQ. After removal of 0 bases from V and 3 bases from J, the junction contained 6 bases not matched to a gene.

The CDR3 protein is CASSYRGANYGYTF. DNA of the CDR3: TGTGCCAGCAGTTACAGGGGCGCTAACTATGGCTACACCTTC. The chain has TRBV6-5 and TRBJ1-2; D is perhaps TRBD1 (5 bases). Germline loops: CDR1 MNHEY, CDR2 SVGAGI. The length of the CDR3 is 14 residues. V was cut by 2 bases and J by 0 bases, with 7 bases left in between.

The chain links TRBV7-8 to TRBJ2-1; a possible D gene is TRBD2 (7 bases). Germline-derived CDR1 and CDR2 are SGHVS and FQNEAQ. V was trimmed by 5 bases and J by 5 bases, leaving 19 bases between them. The length of the CDR3 is 16 residues. The CDR3 sequence: CASSGEGRGRNNEQFF. CDR3 sequence (DNA): TGTGCCAGCAGCGGAGAGGGGCGGGGGCGCAACAATGAGCAGTTCTTC. The full variable domain, with the rest looked up from reference TRBV7-8 and TRBJ2-1, is GAGVSQSPRYKVAKRGQDVALRCDPISGHVSLFWYQQALGQGPEFLTYFQNEAQLDKSGLPSDRFFAERPEGSVSTLKIQRTQQEDSAVYLCASSGEGRGRNNEQFFGPGTRLTVL.

The CDR3 sequence is CASSLQSRGPSSYNEQFF. The CDR3 bases are TGTGCCAGCAGTCTTCAGTCGAGAGGGCCGAGCTCCTACAATGAGCAGTTCTTC. This chain joins TRBV6-6 and TRBJ2-1; D perhaps matches TRBD2 (5 bases). The CDR3 is 18 amino acids. Looked up from germline, CDR1 is MNHNY and CDR2 is SVGAGI (reference sequence). Trimming removed 5 bases at V and 0 bases at J, with 20 bases between.

The chain is built from TRBV6-2 or TRBV6-3 and TRBJ2-1; D is possibly TRBD2 (6 bases). The V gene lost 4 bases and the J gene lost 7 bases, with 11 bases spanning the gap. Germline V gene sequence: CDR1 MNHEY, CDR2 SVGEGT. The CDR3 spans 13 residues. CDR3 nucleotides: TGTGCCAGCAGTTTCGGGACTTCAAATGAGCAGTTCTTC. This translates into CASSFGTSNEQFF.

V usage is TRBV4-1 and J usage is TRBJ2-4; D not certain. V was cut by 1 base and J by 0 bases, with 10 bases left in between. CDR3 length: 16 residues. CDR1 and CDR2 (germline): MGHRA, YSYEKL. The CDR3 is CASSQGWSEAKNIQYF. Written as DNA, the CDR3 is TGCGCCAGCAGCCAAGGATGGTCAGAAGCCAAAAACATTCAGTACTTC.

The rearrangement joins TRBV2 to TRBJ1-1, with TRBD1 matching 8 bases. CDR3 length: 14 amino acids. Germline CDR1 is SNHLY and CDR2 is FYNNEI. J gave up 5 bases and V 6 bases, and 8 bases lay outside the gene matches. The CDR3 protein is CASRPDRAGTEAFF. As DNA, the CDR3 is TGTGCCAGCAGGCCGGACAGGGCGGGGACTGAAGCTTTCTTT.

The chain couples TRBV5-1 to TRBJ1-3, with 7 bases matching TRBD1. The CDR3 sequence is 19 residues long. V lost 2 bases and J lost 4; bases outside the gene matches: 18. The germline V gene has CDR1 SGHRS and CDR2 YFSETQ. The CDR3 sequence: CASSLGGGGYSGYGNTIYF. The CDR3 DNA reads TGCGCCAGCAGCTTAGGAGGAGGGGGCTACTCGGGGTACGGAAACACCATATATTTT.

The rearrangement joins TRBV7-2 to TRBJ1-5, with D perhaps matching TRBD1 (5 bases). Germline CDR1 reads SGHTA; CDR2 reads FQGNSA. With 1 base removed from V and 0 bases from J, the gap between germline ends came to 10 bases. The CDR3 sequence is 16 residues long. CDR3 bases: TGTGCCAGCAGCTTAGGGACATCCGATAGCAATCAGCCCCAGCATTTT. This encodes CASSLGTSDSNQPQHF.

The CDR3 DNA is TGTGCCAGCTCATTAGGACAGACAAAAGAGACCCAGTACTTC. This codes for CASSLGQTKETQYF. The rearrangement links TRBV18 to TRBJ2-5, with a tentative D call TRBD1 (6 bases). The V and J ends lost 5 bases and 3 bases respectively, with 13 bases between them. This CDR3 is built from 14 residues. Looked up from germline, CDR1 is KGHSH and CDR2 is LQKENI.

The DNA of the CDR3 is TGTGCCAGCGAGTTAACCAATGAGCAGTTCTTC. Its translation is CASELTNEQFF. This sequence joins TRBV2 and TRBJ2-1; D ambiguous. Germline V gives CDR1 SNHLY, CDR2 FYNNEI. Between the trimmed V and J ends, which lost 8 bases and 6 bases, there was a span of 8 bases. This CDR3 contains 11 residues.

V is TRBV3-1 (or the pseudogene TRBV3-2) and J is TRBJ1-1; perhaps TRBD1 as D (5 bases). CDR1 is LGHDT, CDR2 YNNKEL, per germline (reference sequence). Trimming stripped 1 base from V and 10 bases from J, with 16 bases between. The CDR3 extends over 14 amino acids. CDR3 sequence reads: CASSQGFQTGRAFF. CDR3 bases: TGTGCCAGCAGCCAAGGGTTCCAAACAGGTAGAGCTTTCTTT.

The chain recombines TRBV2 with TRBJ2-2; 9 bases are shared with TRBD1. The V and J ends lost 6 bases and 1 base, in that order; junction bases with no gene match: 0. CDR3 length: 14 amino acids. Germline assignment: CDR1 SNHLY and CDR2 FYNNEI. The CDR3 sequence is CASRGQGNTGELFF. The CDR3, as DNA: TGTGCCAGCAGGGGACAGGGGAACACCGGGGAGCTGTTTTTT. Looking up the rest from reference TRBV2 and TRBJ2-2 gives the full variable domain: EPEVTQTPSHQVTQMGQEVILRCVPISNHLYFYWYRQILGQKVEFLVSFYNNEISEKSEIFDDQFSVERPDGSNFTLKIRSTKLEDSAMYFCASRGQGNTGELFFGEGSRLTVL.

The CDR3 protein is CATTLNTEAFF. CDR3 DNA: TGCGCCACCACATTAAACACTGAAGCTTTCTTT. V usage is TRBV23-1 and J usage is TRBJ1-1, with no clear D. TRBV23-1 is placed among ORFs of uncertain function. CDR3 length: 11 residues. V was shortened by 10 bases and J by 2 bases, with 8 bases between the two germline ends.

This chain uses TRBV27 with TRBJ2-5; 8 bases map to TRBD1. This CDR3 region has 14 residues. Germline V lookup: CDR1 MNHEY, CDR2 SMNVEV (reference sequence). The V gene end was trimmed by 7 bases and the J gene end by 2 bases; junction bases not matched to a gene: 6. The DNA of the CDR3 is TGTGCCAGCAAACCAGGGGGCAGTCAAGAGACCCAGTACTTC. Its translation: CASKPGGSQETQYF.

The rearrangement links TRBV6-1 to TRBJ2-7; 7 bases line up with TRBD1. After removal of 3 bases from V and 6 bases from J, the junction contained 11 bases not matched to a gene. The CDR3 has 15 residues. Per the germline V gene, CDR1 is MNHNS and CDR2 is SASEGT. The CDR3 protein is CASSDRWDSLSEQYF. The DNA for the CDR3 is TGTGCCAGCAGTGATAGGTGGGACAGCTTGAGCGAGCAGTACTTC.

The chain combines TRBV19 with TRBJ1-2, with 8 bases lining up with TRBD1. V dropped 3 bases and J dropped 2; count of bases not matched to a gene: 5. The CDR3 covers 15 residues. CDR1 LNHDA and CDR2 SQIVND come from the germline V gene (reference sequence). The CDR3 here is CASSMVQGANYGYTF. The CDR3, as DNA: TGTGCCAGTAGTATGGTCCAGGGGGCGAACTATGGCTACACCTTC.

This clone came up once. This chain connects TRBV15 to TRBJ1-2; tentative D call: TRBD1 (6 bases). The CDR3 sequence is 12 residues long. V was clipped by 0 bases and J by 8 bases, with 7 bases between them. Germline lookup yields CDR1 LNHNV and CDR2 YYDKDF (reference sequence). The CDR3 bases are TGTGCCACCAGCAGAGATCAGGGGGGCTACACCTTC. Residues: CATSRDQGGYTF.

The chain combines TRBV10-2 with TRBJ2-5, with TRBD1 identical over 9 bases. Trimming took 2 bases from V and 4 from J; bases not matched to a gene: 8. The CDR3 length is 16 residues. Germline CDR1 and CDR2: WSHSY and SAAADI. The CDR3 DNA reads as TGCGCCAGCAGTGAGACTGCGACAGGGGGGGGAGAGACCCAGTACTTC. Amino acid sequence: CASSETATGGGETQYF.

Only a few counts were recorded for this clone. The V and J genes are TRBV29-1 and TRBJ1-1, with D possibly TRBD1 on 6 matching bases. Germline V CDR1 and CDR2: SQVTM, ANQGSEA. V lost 4 bases and J 5 bases, leaving 14 bases between the germline ends. This CDR3 comprises 13 residues. The CDR3 reads CSVGGGGTTEAFF. CDR3 DNA sequence: TGCAGCGTTGGAGGGGGGGGGACGACTGAAGCTTTCTTT.

This clone was counted a single time. The chain joins TRBV10-2 to TRBJ1-3; TRBD1 matches 11 bases. Trimming cost V 6 bases and J 0 bases; bases outside gene matches: 7. Germline V gene lookup returns CDR1 WSHSY and CDR2 SAAADI. The CDR3 has 17 residues. The chain's CDR3 is CASRKGTGGISGNTIYF. The DNA for the CDR3 is TGCGCCAGCAGGAAAGGGACAGGGGGAATCTCTGGAAACACCATATATTTT.

The J gene is TRBJ2-4, the V gene TRBV19; TRBD2 matches at 14 bases. This CDR3 is built from 17 residues. CDR1 and CDR2 from the germline V gene are LNHDA and SQIVND (reference sequence). The V and J ends lost 3 bases and 0 bases, in that order; junction bases with no gene match: 1. CDR3 sequence (DNA): TGTGCCAGTAGTATGGGACTAGCGGGGGAAGCCAAAAACATTCAGTACTTC. Protein: CASSMGLAGEAKNIQYF.

DNA of the CDR3: TGCGCCAGCAGTTACGGGTTGGGGAGTGAAGCTTTCTTT. It codes for CASSYGLGSEAFF. V and J are TRBV5-1 and TRBJ1-1; D is uncertain. This CDR3 is 13 amino acids long. The germline CDR1 and CDR2 sequences are SGHRS and YFSETQ. The ends were cut back, 5 bases at V and 7 bases at J, with 15 bases in the middle.

The V and J genes are TRBV5-5 and TRBJ2-5; 7 bases are a match to TRBD2. The CDR3 is 17 amino acids. The germline V gene encodes CDR1 SGHKS and CDR2 YYEKEE (reference sequence). After removal of 2 bases from V and 1 base from J, the junction contained 11 bases not matched to a gene. The CDR3 sequence: CASSFGRAGVGQETQYF. As DNA, the CDR3 is TGTGCCAGCAGCTTCGGTAGGGCGGGGGTCGGCCAAGAGACCCAGTACTTC.

This clone was seen a single time. The V gene is TRBV3-1 (or the pseudogene TRBV3-2), the J gene TRBJ1-4, with 7 positions matching TRBD1. With V trimmed by 4 bases and J by 8 bases, 7 bases remained unmatched. Germline CDR1 LGHDT, CDR2 YNNKEL (reference sequence). The CDR3 is 14 amino acids. As DNA, the CDR3 is TGTGCCAGCAGCCTGGGACAGCCAGGGGAAAAACTGTTTTTT. Amino acid sequence: CASSLGQPGEKLFF.

J is TRBJ1-2 and V is TRBV10-3, with TRBD1 as a possible D gene (6 bases). Germline CDR1 and CDR2: ENHRY and SYGVKD. V lost 3 bases, J lost 4 bases, and 15 bases lay in between. The CDR3 has 15 amino acids. The CDR3: CAISDNQGGGYGYTF. CDR3 nucleotide sequence: TGTGCCATCAGTGATAACCAGGGAGGGGGCTATGGCTACACCTTC.

The rearrangement joins TRBV11-1 to TRBJ2-5; a weak D match, TRBD2 (7 bases). The V end was cut by 0 bases, the J end by 5 bases, with 13 bases between. The CDR3 contains 15 residues. Germline V gene lookup returns CDR1 SGHAT and CDR2 FQDESV (reference sequence). CDR3 in DNA: TGTGCCAGCAGCTTAGCGTTGGGGGGGCTGGAGACCCAGTACTTC. Translating gives CASSLALGGLETQYF.

This clone was observed a single time. The genes are TRBV7-2 and TRBJ2-1; TRBD2 agrees at 8 bases. CDR3 length equals 15 residues. CDR1 and CDR2 from the germline V gene are SGHTA and FQGNSA. The trim removed 0 bases at V and 2 bases at J, leaving 0 bases unmatched. The CDR3 coding sequence is TGTGCCAGCAGCTTAGCTAGCGGGGCCTACAATGAGCAGTTCTTC. Translation: CASSLASGAYNEQFF. The full variable domain, with the rest looked up from reference TRBV7-2 and TRBJ2-1, is GAGVSQSPSNKVTEKGKDVELRCDPISGHTALYWYRQSLGQGLEFLIYFQGNSAPDKSGLPSDRFSAERTGGSVSTLTIQRTQQEDSAVYLCASSLASGAYNEQFFGPGTRLTVL.

Of note for this clone: At one end the junction does not follow the germline gene, possibly because of a read error. The chain has TRBV18 and TRBJ2-5; D ambiguous. The CDR3 runs 14 residues. Germline assignment: CDR1 KGHSH and CDR2 LQKENI. CDR3 region: CASSPPPGRETQYF. CDR3 coding DNA: TGTGCCAGCTCCCCACCCCCAGGTCGAGAGACCCAGTACTTC.